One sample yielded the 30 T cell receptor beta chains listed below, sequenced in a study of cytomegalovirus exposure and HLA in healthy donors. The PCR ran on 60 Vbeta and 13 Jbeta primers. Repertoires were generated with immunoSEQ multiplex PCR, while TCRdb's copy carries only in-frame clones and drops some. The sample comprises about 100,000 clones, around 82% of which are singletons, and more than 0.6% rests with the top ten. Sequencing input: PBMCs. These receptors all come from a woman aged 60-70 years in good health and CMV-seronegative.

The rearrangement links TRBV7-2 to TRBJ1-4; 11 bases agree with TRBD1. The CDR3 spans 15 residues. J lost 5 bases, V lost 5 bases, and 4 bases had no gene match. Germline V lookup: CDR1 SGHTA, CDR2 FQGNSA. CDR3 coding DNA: TGTGCCAGCAGCCTCCGGGACAGGGGGAATGAAAAACTGTTTTTT. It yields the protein CASSLRDRGNEKLFF.

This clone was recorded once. The CDR3 spells CASSNRVGTYGYTF. CDR3 DNA sequence: TGTGCCAGCAGCAACAGGGTGGGTACCTATGGCTACACCTTC. The chain uses TRBV2 and TRBJ1-2; weak D call: TRBD1 (6 bases). CDR1 and CDR2 from the germline V gene are SNHLY and FYNNEI. This CDR3 is 14 amino acids long. The V end was cut by 6 bases, the J end by 4 bases, with 15 bases between.

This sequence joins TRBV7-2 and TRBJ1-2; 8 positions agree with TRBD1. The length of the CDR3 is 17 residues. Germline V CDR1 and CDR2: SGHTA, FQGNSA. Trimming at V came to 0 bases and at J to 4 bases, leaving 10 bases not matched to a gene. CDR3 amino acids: CASSLAGGRGLVYGYTF. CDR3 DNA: TGTGCCAGCAGCTTAGCGGGGGGCAGGGGGCTTGTCTATGGCTACACCTTC.

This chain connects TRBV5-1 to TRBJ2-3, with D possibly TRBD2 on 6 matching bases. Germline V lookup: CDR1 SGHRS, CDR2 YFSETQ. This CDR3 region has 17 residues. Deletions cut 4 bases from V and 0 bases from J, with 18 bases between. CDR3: CASSTAGLILSTDTQYF. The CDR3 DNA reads TGCGCCAGCAGCACCGCGGGACTTATTCTTAGCACAGATACGCAGTATTTT.

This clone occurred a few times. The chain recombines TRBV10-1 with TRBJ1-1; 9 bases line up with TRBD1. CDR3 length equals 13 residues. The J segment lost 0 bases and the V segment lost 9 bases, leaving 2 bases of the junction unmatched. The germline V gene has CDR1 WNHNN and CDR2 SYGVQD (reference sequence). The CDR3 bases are TGCGCCAGGGACAGGGGCCTGAACACTGAAGCTTTCTTT. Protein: CARDRGLNTEAFF.

CDR3 DNA: TGTGCCAGCAGCCCGGGAGCTTTCTATGGCTACACCTTC. This translates into CASSPGAFYGYTF. The chain recombines TRBV7-2 with TRBJ1-2; D uncertain. Germline loops: CDR1 SGHTA, CDR2 FQGNSA. Trimming left V 5 bases short and J 4 bases short, with 11 bases between. This CDR3 is 13 amino acids long.

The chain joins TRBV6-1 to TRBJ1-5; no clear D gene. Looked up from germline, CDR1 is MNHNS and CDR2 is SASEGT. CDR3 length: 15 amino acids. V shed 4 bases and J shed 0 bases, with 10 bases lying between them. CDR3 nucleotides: TGTGCCAGCAGTGGGCACAGTAATAGCAATCAGCCCCAGCATTTT. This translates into CASSGHSNSNQPQHF.

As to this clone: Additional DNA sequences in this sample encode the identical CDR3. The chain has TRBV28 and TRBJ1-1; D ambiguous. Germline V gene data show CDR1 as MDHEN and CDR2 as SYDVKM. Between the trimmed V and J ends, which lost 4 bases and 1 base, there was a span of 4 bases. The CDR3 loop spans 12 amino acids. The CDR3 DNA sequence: TGTGCCAGCAGTTCGGGGAACACTGAAGCTTTCTTT. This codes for CASSSGNTEAFF. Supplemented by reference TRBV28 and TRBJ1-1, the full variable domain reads DVKVTQSSRYLVKRTGEKVFLECVQDMDHENMFWYRQDPGLGLRLIYFSYDVKMKEKGDIPEGYSVSREKKERFSLILESASTNQTSMYLCASSSGNTEAFFGQGTRLTVV.

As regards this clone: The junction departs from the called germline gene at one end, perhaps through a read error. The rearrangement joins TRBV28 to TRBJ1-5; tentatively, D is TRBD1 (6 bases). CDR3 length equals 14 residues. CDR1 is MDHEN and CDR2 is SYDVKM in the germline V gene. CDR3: CAGSLGTRNQPQHF. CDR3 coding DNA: TGTGCCGGCAGTTTAGGGACACGCAATCAGCCCCAGCATTTT.

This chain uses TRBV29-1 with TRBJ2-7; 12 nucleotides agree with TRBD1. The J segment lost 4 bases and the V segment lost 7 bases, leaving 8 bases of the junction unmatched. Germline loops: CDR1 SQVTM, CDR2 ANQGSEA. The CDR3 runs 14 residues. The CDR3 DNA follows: TGCAGCGCCTCGGGACAGGGGGCCAGGTACGAGCAGTACTTC. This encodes CSASGQGARYEQYF.

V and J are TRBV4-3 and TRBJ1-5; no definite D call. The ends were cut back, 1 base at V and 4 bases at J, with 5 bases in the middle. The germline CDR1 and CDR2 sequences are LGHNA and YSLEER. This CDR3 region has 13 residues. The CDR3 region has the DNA TGCGCCAGCAGCCAAGTACGGAATCAGCCCCAGCATTTT. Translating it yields CASSQVRNQPQHF.

The CDR3 sequence is CASSANPGQEGSYEQYF. The CDR3 nucleotides read TGTGCCAGCAGTGCTAACCCGGGACAGGAGGGTTCCTACGAGCAGTACTTC. V usage is TRBV27 and J usage is TRBJ2-7; 8 bases are shared with TRBD1. This CDR3 spans 17 amino acids. Germline values: CDR1 MNHEY, CDR2 SMNVEV (reference sequence). Losses at the gene ends were 5 bases for V and 1 base for J; bases not matched to a gene: 13.

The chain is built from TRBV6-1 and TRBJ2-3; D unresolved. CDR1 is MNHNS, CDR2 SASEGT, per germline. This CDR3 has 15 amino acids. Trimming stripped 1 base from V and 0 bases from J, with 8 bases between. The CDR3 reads CASSEEITSTDTQYF. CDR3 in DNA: TGTGCCAGCAGTGAAGAGATAACTAGCACAGATACGCAGTATTTT.

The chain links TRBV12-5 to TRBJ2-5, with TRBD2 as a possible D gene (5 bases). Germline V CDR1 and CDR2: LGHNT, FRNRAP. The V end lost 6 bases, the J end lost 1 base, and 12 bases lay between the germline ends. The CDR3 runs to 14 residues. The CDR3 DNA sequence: TGTGCTAGTGGCGACGGGAACCTCCAAGAGACCCAGTACTTC. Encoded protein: CASGDGNLQETQYF.

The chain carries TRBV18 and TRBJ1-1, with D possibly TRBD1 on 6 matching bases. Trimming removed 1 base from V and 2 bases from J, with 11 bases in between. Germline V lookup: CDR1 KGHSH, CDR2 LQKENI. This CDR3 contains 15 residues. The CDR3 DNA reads TGTGCCAGCTCACCACGGGAGACAGGTAACACTGAAGCTTTCTTT. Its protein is CASSPRETGNTEAFF.

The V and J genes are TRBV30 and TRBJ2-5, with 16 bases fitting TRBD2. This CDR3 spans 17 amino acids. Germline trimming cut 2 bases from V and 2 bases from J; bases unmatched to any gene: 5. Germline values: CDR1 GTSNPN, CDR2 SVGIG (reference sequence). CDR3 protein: CAWSFPGLAGGQETQYF. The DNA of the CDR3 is TGTGCCTGGAGTTTCCCGGGACTAGCGGGAGGGCAAGAGACCCAGTACTTC.

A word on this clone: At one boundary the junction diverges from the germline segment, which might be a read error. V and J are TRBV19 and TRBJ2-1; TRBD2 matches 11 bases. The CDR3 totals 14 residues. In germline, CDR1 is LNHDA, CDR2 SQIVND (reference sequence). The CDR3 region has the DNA TGTGCCAGCAGTACTAGCGGGGGAAACAATGAGCAGTTCTTC. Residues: CASSTSGGNNEQFF. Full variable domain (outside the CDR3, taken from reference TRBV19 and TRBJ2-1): DGGITQSPKYLFRKEGQNVTLSCEQNLNHDAMYWYRQDPGQGLRLIYYSQIVNDFQKGDIAEGYSVSREKKESFPLTVTSAQKNPTAFYLCASSTSGGNNEQFFGPGTRLTVL.

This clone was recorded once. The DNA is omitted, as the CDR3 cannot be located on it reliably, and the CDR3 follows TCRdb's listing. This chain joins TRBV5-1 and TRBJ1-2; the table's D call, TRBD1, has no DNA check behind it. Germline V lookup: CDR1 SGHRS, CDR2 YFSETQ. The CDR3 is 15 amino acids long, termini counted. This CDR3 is CASSLVSGQGDGYTF.

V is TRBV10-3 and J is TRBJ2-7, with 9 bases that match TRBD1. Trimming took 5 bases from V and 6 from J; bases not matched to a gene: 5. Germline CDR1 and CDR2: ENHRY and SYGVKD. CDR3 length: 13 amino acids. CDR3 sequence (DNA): TGTGCCATCAGTCCCGGGACAGGGTCCGAGCAGTACTTC. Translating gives CAISPGTGSEQYF.

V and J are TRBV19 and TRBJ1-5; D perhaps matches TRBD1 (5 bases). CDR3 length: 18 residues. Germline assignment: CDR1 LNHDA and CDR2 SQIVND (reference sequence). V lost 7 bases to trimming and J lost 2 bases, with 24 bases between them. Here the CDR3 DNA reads TGTGCCAGTACCAAACTAAAACTGGAGGGGTCTGGCAATCAGCCCCAGCATTTT. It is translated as CASTKLKLEGSGNQPQHF.

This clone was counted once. The CDR3 DNA reads as TGTGCCACCAGCAGGATACTAGCGGGAGAGAGCACAGATACGCAGTATTTT. Protein: CATSRILAGESTDTQYF. The V gene is TRBV15, the J gene TRBJ2-3; 11 bases agree with TRBD2. The germline V gene encodes CDR1 LNHNV and CDR2 YYDKDF (reference sequence). This CDR3 region has 17 residues. Trimming removed 3 bases from V and 0 bases from J; junction bases left unmatched: 5.

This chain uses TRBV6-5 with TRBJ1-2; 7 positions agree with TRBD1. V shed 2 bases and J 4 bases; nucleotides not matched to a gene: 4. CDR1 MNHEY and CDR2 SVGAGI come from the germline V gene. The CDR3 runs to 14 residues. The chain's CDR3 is CASSYLGQTYGYTF. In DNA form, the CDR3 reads TGTGCCAGCAGTTACCTGGGACAGACCTATGGCTACACCTTC.

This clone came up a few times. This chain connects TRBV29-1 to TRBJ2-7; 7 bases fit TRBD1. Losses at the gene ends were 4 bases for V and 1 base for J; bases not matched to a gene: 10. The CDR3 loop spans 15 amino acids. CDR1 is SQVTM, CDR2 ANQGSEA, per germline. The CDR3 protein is CSVVTQGVRSYEQYF. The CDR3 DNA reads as TGCAGCGTTGTCACTCAGGGGGTGAGATCCTACGAGCAGTACTTC.

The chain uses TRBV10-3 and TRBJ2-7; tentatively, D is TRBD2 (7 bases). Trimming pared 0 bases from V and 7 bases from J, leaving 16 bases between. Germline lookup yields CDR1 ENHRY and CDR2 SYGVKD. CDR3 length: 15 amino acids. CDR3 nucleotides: TGTGCCATCAGTGAGTCAACAGGGAGGGGCGAAGAGCAGTACTTC. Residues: CAISESTGRGEEQYF.

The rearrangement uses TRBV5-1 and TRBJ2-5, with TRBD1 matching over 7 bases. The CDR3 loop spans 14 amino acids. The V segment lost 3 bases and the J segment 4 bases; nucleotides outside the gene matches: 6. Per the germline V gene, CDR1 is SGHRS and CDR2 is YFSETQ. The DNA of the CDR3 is TGCGCCAGCAGCTCTTCGACAGGGAGAGAGACCCAGTACTTC. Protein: CASSSSTGRETQYF.

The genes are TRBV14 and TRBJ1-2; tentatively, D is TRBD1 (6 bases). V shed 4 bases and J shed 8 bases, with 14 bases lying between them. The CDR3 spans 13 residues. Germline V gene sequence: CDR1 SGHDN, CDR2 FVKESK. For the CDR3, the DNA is TGTGCCAGCAGCCCCAATCAGGGGCGCGGCTACACCTTC. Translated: CASSPNQGRGYTF.

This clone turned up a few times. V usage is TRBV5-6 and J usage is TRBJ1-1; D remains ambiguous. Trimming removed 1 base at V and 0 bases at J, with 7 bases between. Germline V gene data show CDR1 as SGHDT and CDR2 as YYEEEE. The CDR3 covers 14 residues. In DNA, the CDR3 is TGTGCCAGCAGCTTGCCACAGATGAACACTGAAGCTTTCTTT. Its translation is CASSLPQMNTEAFF.

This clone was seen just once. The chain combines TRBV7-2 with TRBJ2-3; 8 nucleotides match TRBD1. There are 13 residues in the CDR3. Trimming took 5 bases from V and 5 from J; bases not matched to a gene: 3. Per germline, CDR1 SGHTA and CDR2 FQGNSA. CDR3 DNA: TGTGCCAGCAGCATGGACAGGGAAGATACGCAGTATTTT. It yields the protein CASSMDREDTQYF.

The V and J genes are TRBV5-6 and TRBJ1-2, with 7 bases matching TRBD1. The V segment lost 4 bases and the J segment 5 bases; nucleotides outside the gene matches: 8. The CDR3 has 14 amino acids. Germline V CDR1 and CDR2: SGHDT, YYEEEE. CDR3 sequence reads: CASSPTGARYGYTF. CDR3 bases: TGTGCCAGCAGCCCAACAGGGGCACGGTATGGCTACACCTTC. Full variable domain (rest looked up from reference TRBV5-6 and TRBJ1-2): DAGVTQSPTHLIKTRGQQVTLRCSPKSGHDTVSWYQQALGQGPQFIFQYYEEEERQRGNFPDRFSGHQFPNYSSELNVNALLLGDSALYLCASSPTGARYGYTFGSGTRLTVV.

Here the CDR3 reads CASSYGQGPNTEAFF. DNA for the CDR3: TGTGCCAGCAGTTATGGGCAGGGGCCGAACACTGAAGCTTTCTTT. The J gene is TRBJ1-1, the V gene TRBV6-5, with D possibly being TRBD1 (6 bases). Germline V CDR1 and CDR2: MNHEY, SVGAGI. This CDR3 has 15 amino acids. The V end lost 3 bases, the J end lost 1 base, and 12 bases lay between the germline ends.